This T cell receptor (beta chain) was observed in a study of cytomegalovirus exposure and HLA in healthy donors. Study overall: Tens of millions of unique TCRs from HLA-typed donors made up an early data release.

This clone was observed a single time. Its antigen is unidentified. V lost 6 bases, J lost 4 bases, and 8 bases stayed unmatched. CDR3 length: 14 amino acids. Germline CDR1 and CDR2: LNHDA and SQIVND (reference sequence). These donors, healthy bone marrow donors, were studied. Whole-study findings and limits: With later analysis, a missense DCLRE1C variant became linked to TCR beta V- and J-gene trimming.

PCR amplification relied on 60 Vbeta primers (plus 13 Jbeta primers). Sequencing was performed with immunoSEQ multiplex PCR; in TCRdb, only in-frame clones are kept and a portion is missing. Of under 150,000 clones in the sample, 85% were seen once. The receptor's source is a woman in her twenties or thirties in good health and CMV-seropositive. The chain joins TRBV19 to TRBJ1-1; the match to TRBD1 covers 7 bases. The specimen sequenced was PBMCs. In DNA form, the CDR3 reads TGTGCCAGTAGAAGGGGGCAGGGTCGCACTGAAGCTTTCTTT. This gives the protein CASRRGQGRTEAFF.